The 23 T cell receptor beta chains below all came from one sample that was sequenced in a study of radiation and T cells in renal cell carcinoma (dated by TCRdb to between 2020 and 2021). The sample's time point label, decoded: baseline pretreatment blood. Reading the label with the study, this specimen's treatment or condition is: 15 Gy SBRT to primary tumor, nephrectomy 4 weeks later. The library was obtained by the immunoSEQ multiplex PCR assay. Here the immuneACCESS table is served through TCRdb, limited to in-frame sequences with V and J called. Missing clones are a known gap in these copies; in checked studies unresolved V genes cover under half, and the rest lacks a known reason. This sample comprises 140,000 to 150,000 clones, about 87% of them detected only once. About 4% of the sample comes from the top ten. The source was blood, collected from a patient whose treatment included radiotherapy and nephrectomy. Receptors originate from a woman between 70 and 85 years old with renal cell carcinoma.

The chain joins TRBV5-6 to TRBJ2-3; TRBD1 agrees at 9 bases. The CDR3 covers 15 residues. CDR1 SGHDT and CDR2 YYEEEE come from the germline V gene. With 0 bases clipped from V and 3 bases from J, the junction kept 2 bases outside the gene matches. The CDR3 DNA reads TGTGCCAGCAGCTTGGCTGGACAGGGGACAGATACGCAGTATTTT. This translates into CASSLAGQGTDTQYF.

The chain links TRBV5-1 to TRBJ2-7; D is unresolved. The CDR3 has 14 amino acids. The germline gives CDR1 SGHRS, CDR2 YFSETQ. V was trimmed by 2 bases and J by 3 bases, leaving 12 bases between them. The CDR3: CASSFGLQNYEQYF. CDR3 coding DNA: TGCGCCAGCAGCTTTGGGCTCCAGAACTACGAGCAGTACTTC. The variable domain in full, completed from reference TRBV5-1 and TRBJ2-7, reads KAGVTQTPRYLIKTRGQQVTLSCSPISGHRSVSWYQQTPGQGLQFLFEYFSETQRNKGNFPGRFSGRQFSNSRSEMNVSTLELGDSALYLCASSFGLQNYEQYFGPGTRLTVT.

This chain connects TRBV11-1 to TRBJ2-1; D is possibly TRBD1 (8 bases). The CDR3 contains 13 residues. Germline V gene lookup returns CDR1 SGHAT and CDR2 FQDESV (reference sequence). Trimming shortened V by 3 bases and J by 9 bases, and 12 bases separated the two germline ends. CDR3 in DNA: TGTGCCAGCAGCTTGAGCGGGACAGGTGAGCAGTTCTTC. Translated: CASSLSGTGEQFF.

The chain joins TRBV11-3 to TRBJ1-1, with D unresolved. The V gene's germline CDR1 is SGHNT and CDR2 YENEEA. The CDR3 has 10 residues. V was pared by 8 bases and J by 5 bases, with 6 bases between. CDR3 sequence: CASLVTEAFF. In DNA, the CDR3 is TGTGCCAGCCTAGTAACTGAAGCTTTCTTT.

The chain carries TRBV18 and TRBJ1-5, with D possibly matching TRBD1 (5 bases). The CDR3 has 18 amino acids. With 3 bases removed from V and 2 bases from J, the gap between germline ends came to 20 bases. The germline gives CDR1 KGHSH, CDR2 LQKENI. CDR3 protein: CASSPLPISSGGNQPQHF. In nucleotides, the CDR3 is TGTGCCAGCTCACCCCTGCCTATCTCATCGGGGGGCAATCAGCCCCAGCATTTT.

This rearrangement joins TRBV5-4 to TRBJ1-3, with 12 bases fitting TRBD1. The CDR3 extends over 15 amino acids. Germline V gene lookup returns CDR1 SGHNT and CDR2 YYREEE (reference sequence). Trimming at V came to 3 bases and at J to 2 bases, leaving 0 bases not matched to a gene. For the CDR3, the DNA is TGTGCCAGCAGCTGGGACAGGGGGCCTGGAAACACCATATATTTT. It is translated as CASSWDRGPGNTIYF. The full variable domain, its missing parts supplied by reference TRBV5-4 and TRBJ1-3, is ETGVTQSPTHLIKTRGQQVTLRCSSQSGHNTVSWYQQALGQGPQFIFQYYREEENGRGNFPPRFSGLQFPNYSSELNVNALELDDSALYLCASSWDRGPGNTIYFGEGSWLTVV.

The rearrangement uses TRBV19 and TRBJ1-1; 9 positions agree with TRBD1. The CDR3 consists of 13 residues. Germline V CDR1 and CDR2: LNHDA, SQIVND (reference sequence). With 10 bases clipped from V and 1 base from J, the junction kept 4 bases outside the gene matches. The CDR3 DNA is TGTGCCACAGGGACAGGGCGGAACACTGAAGCTTTCTTT. Its protein product is CATGTGRNTEAFF.

The chain recombines TRBV5-5 with TRBJ1-6; TRBD1 might be the D (6 bases). Trimming took off 2 bases at V and 9 bases at J, with 12 bases between the two ends. The CDR3 length is 14 residues. CDR1 and CDR2 (germline): SGHKS, YYEKEE (reference sequence). The CDR3 region is CASSFQGSGSPLHF. DNA for the CDR3: TGTGCCAGCAGCTTCCAGGGGTCGGGTTCACCCCTCCACTTT.

CDR3 in amino acids: CATSGWDSQNQPQHF. The CDR3 nucleotides are TGTGCCACCAGCGGCTGGGACAGCCAAAATCAGCCCCAGCATTTT. V and J are TRBV15 and TRBJ1-5; 7 bases fit TRBD1. The V and J ends lost 5 bases and 4 bases, in that order; junction bases with no gene match: 8. In germline, CDR1 is LNHNV, CDR2 YYDKDF (reference sequence). This CDR3 spans 15 amino acids.

J is TRBJ1-2 and V is TRBV30; possibly TRBD1 for D (6 bases). The V end was cut by 0 bases, the J end by 4 bases, with 15 bases between. There are 15 residues in the CDR3. Germline CDR1 reads GTSNPN; CDR2 reads SVGIG (reference sequence). DNA for the CDR3: TGTGCCTGGAGTGTTCGACAGGTGGGGTTCTATGGCTACACCTTC. Its translation is CAWSVRQVGFYGYTF.

The CDR3, as DNA: TGTGCCAGCAGCTTGGCACTGAAAGGTTACTCTGGGGCCAACGTCCTGACTTTC. Translating gives CASSLALKGYSGANVLTF. This chain joins TRBV5-8 and TRBJ2-6; D not resolved. CDR1 is SGHTS and CDR2 is YDEGEE in the germline V gene. CDR3 size: 18 residues. V dropped 0 bases and J dropped 0 bases, with 13 bases sitting between them. Together with reference TRBV5-8 and TRBJ2-6, the CDR3 gives the full variable domain: EAGVTQSPTHLIKTRGQQATLRCSPISGHTSVYWYQQALGLGLQFLLWYDEGEERNRGNFPPRFSGRQFPNYSSELNVNALELEDSALYLCASSLALKGYSGANVLTFGAGSRLTVL.

The J gene is TRBJ1-5, the V gene TRBV28, with D possibly TRBD1 on 6 matching bases. The V gene's germline CDR1 is MDHEN and CDR2 SYDVKM. The V end lost 3 bases, the J end lost 4 bases, and 16 bases lay between the germline ends. CDR3 length: 16 residues. The CDR3: CASSFSSRGVNQPQHF. CDR3 in DNA: TGTGCCAGCAGTTTCTCCTCCAGGGGAGTTAATCAGCCCCAGCATTTT.

V and J are TRBV28 and TRBJ1-5, with D unresolved. Trimming removed 3 bases at V and 5 bases at J, with 11 bases between. Germline V gene sequence: CDR1 MDHEN, CDR2 SYDVKM. This CDR3 is 14 amino acids long. The CDR3 sequence is CASSFGVRDQPQHF. CDR3 DNA sequence: TGTGCCAGCAGTTTCGGGGTGAGAGATCAGCCCCAGCATTTT.

The rearrangement joins TRBV28 to TRBJ1-1; D possibly corresponds to TRBD1 (5 bases). CDR1 is MDHEN, CDR2 SYDVKM, per germline. The CDR3 spans 12 residues. The V and J ends lost 6 bases and 10 bases respectively, with 15 bases between them. The CDR3: CASSPHPGRAFF. In DNA form, the CDR3 reads TGTGCCAGCAGCCCTCACCCAGGGAGAGCTTTCTTT.

The chain couples TRBV4-1 to TRBJ2-3; D might be TRBD1 or TRBD2, each matching 6 bases. Germline V gene lookup returns CDR1 MGHRA and CDR2 YSYEKL. The CDR3 covers 15 residues. Trimming stripped 7 bases from V and 0 bases from J, with 14 bases between. The CDR3 coding sequence is TGCGCCAGCAAACTAGGGGGGTTCAGCACAGATACGCAGTATTTT. It codes for CASKLGGFSTDTQYF.

This chain links TRBV7-9 with TRBJ2-1; D may be TRBD2 (5 bases). Trimming removed 3 bases at V and 2 bases at J, with 5 bases between. The CDR3 contains 13 residues. Germline CDR1 reads SEHNR; CDR2 reads FQNEAQ (reference sequence). CDR3 protein: CASSFGAYNEQFF. CDR3 in DNA: TGTGCCAGCAGCTTCGGGGCCTACAATGAGCAGTTCTTC.

The chain employs TRBV14 and TRBJ2-5, with 7 bases matching TRBD1. The V gene's germline CDR1 is SGHDN and CDR2 FVKESK. J gave up 7 bases and V 1 base, and 12 bases lay outside the gene matches. The CDR3 covers 16 residues. DNA for the CDR3: TGTGCCAGCAGCCAAGGGACAGGAAAGAGTCGGGGGACCCAGTACTTC. Protein: CASSQGTGKSRGTQYF.

The rearrangement uses TRBV5-4 and TRBJ2-7; D uncertain. CDR1 SGHNT and CDR2 YYREEE come from the germline V gene (reference sequence). Trimming pared 2 bases from V and 3 bases from J, leaving 9 bases between. The CDR3 has 13 residues. The CDR3 sequence is CASSLRDNYEQYF. DNA of the CDR3: TGTGCCAGCAGCTTAAGGGATAACTACGAGCAGTACTTC. Full variable domain (remainder filled in from reference TRBV5-4 and TRBJ2-7): ETGVTQSPTHLIKTRGQQVTLRCSSQSGHNTVSWYQQALGQGPQFIFQYYREEENGRGNFPPRFSGLQFPNYSSELNVNALELDDSALYLCASSLRDNYEQYFGPGTRLTVT.

The chain joins TRBV11-2 to TRBJ1-1; D unclear. The CDR3 sequence is 12 residues long. From germline, CDR1 is SGHAT and CDR2 FQNNGV. V gave up 4 bases and J gave up 12 bases, with 15 bases separating them. CDR3 DNA: TGTGCCAGCAGCTCACCCGGTCGGGAAACTTTCTTT. It specifies CASSSPGRETFF.

V and J are TRBV18 and TRBJ2-1; 8 positions agree with TRBD1. The length of the CDR3 is 19 residues. Trimming cost V 3 bases and J 4 bases; bases outside gene matches: 17. The germline gives CDR1 KGHSH, CDR2 LQKENI. The CDR3: CASSPQPRGPRSTYNEQFF. CDR3 in DNA: TGTGCCAGCTCACCTCAACCCAGGGGGCCACGATCCACGTACAATGAGCAGTTCTTC. The entire variable domain, with the rest obtained from reference TRBV18 and TRBJ2-1, is as follows: NAGVMQNPRHLVRRRGQEARLRCSPMKGHSHVYWYRQLPEEGLKFMVYLQKENIIDESGMPKERFSAEFPKEGPSILRIQQVVRGDSAAYFCASSPQPRGPRSTYNEQFFGPGTRLTVL.

In its sample, this clone was seen once. The gene calls are TRBV5-1 and TRBJ1-1; no reliable D call. The V and J ends lost 1 base and 6 bases respectively, with 7 bases between them. Germline V lookup: CDR1 SGHRS, CDR2 YFSETQ. This CDR3 is built from 12 residues. CDR3 sequence: CASSLTGAEAFF. For the CDR3, the DNA is TGCGCCAGCAGCTTGACTGGGGCTGAAGCTTTCTTT.

V and J are TRBV19 and TRBJ1-5, with a possible D match to TRBD1 (6 bases). Per germline, CDR1 LNHDA and CDR2 SQIVND (reference sequence). This CDR3 comprises 14 residues. The V end lost 3 bases, the J end lost 8 bases, and 14 bases lay between the germline ends. This CDR3 reads CASSMGHPGEPQHF. DNA of the CDR3: TGTGCCAGTAGTATGGGACATCCCGGGGAGCCCCAGCATTTT.

The V and J genes are TRBV7-2 and TRBJ2-3; 11 nucleotides match TRBD2. CDR1 and CDR2 from the germline V gene are SGHTA and FQGNSA. The CDR3 is 16 amino acids. Trimming took 5 bases from V and 6 from J; bases not matched to a gene: 10. The CDR3 protein is CASSLVSGGAFDTQYF. The DNA for the CDR3 is TGTGCCAGCAGCCTAGTTAGCGGGGGGGCCTTTGATACGCAGTATTTT.